These 9 T cell receptor beta chains originate from one sample sequenced in a study of blood T cell repertoires in COVID-19. Assay used: immunoSEQ multiplex PCR; TCRdb lists only in-frame clones, some missing. The sample holds roughly 400,000 clones, roughly 89% seen once. Sequencing was done on a sample of PBMCs or T cells enriched from blood (not recorded which). Receptor source: a woman in her forties or fifties who had recovered from COVID-19.

V gene TRBV9 combines with J gene TRBJ2-1; TRBD2 aligns across 10 bases. Per germline, CDR1 SGDLS and CDR2 YYNGEE. V shed 3 bases, J shed 4 bases, and the junction held 7 bases outside the gene matches. The CDR3 has 16 amino acids. CDR3 sequence: CASSASGGAVYNEQFF. In nucleotides, the CDR3 is TGTGCCAGCAGCGCCAGCGGGGGGGCGGTATACAATGAGCAGTTCTTC.

The chain is built from TRBV5-1 and TRBJ2-1; TRBD2 agrees at 9 bases. J was trimmed by 4 bases and V by 5 bases; bases with no gene match: 10. This CDR3 contains 16 residues. The germline V gene encodes CDR1 SGHRS and CDR2 YFSETQ. The CDR3 region has the DNA TGCGCCAGCAGGCCCCCCGCTAGCGGGACTTACAATGAGCAGTTCTTC. Translated: CASRPPASGTYNEQFF.

The chain joins TRBV24-1 to TRBJ2-1; no reliable D call. The CDR3 is 14 residues long. Deletions cut 1 base from V and 8 bases from J, with 11 bases between. Germline V gene sequence: CDR1 KGHDR, CDR2 SFDVKD. CDR3: CATSDFAVSDEQFF. The CDR3 nucleotides are TGTGCCACCAGTGATTTTGCGGTTTCCGATGAGCAGTTCTTC.

This sequence joins TRBV12-5 and TRBJ2-5; D perhaps matches TRBD1 (5 bases). The CDR3 runs to 13 residues. V lost 3 bases to trimming and J lost 4 bases, with 9 bases between them. Germline CDR1 reads LGHNT; CDR2 reads FRNRAP. As DNA, the CDR3 is TGTGCTAGTGGTTTAGGGGCAGGAGAGACCCAGTACTTC. It encodes CASGLGAGETQYF.

The CDR3 protein is CASSVGSPAFSGNTIYF. The CDR3, as DNA: TGTGCCAGCAGCGTTGGAAGCCCAGCGTTCTCTGGAAACACCATATATTTT. The rearrangement joins TRBV9 to TRBJ1-3, with unresolved D. Deletions cut 2 bases from V and 0 bases from J, with 15 bases between. The CDR3 length is 17 residues. Germline V gives CDR1 SGDLS, CDR2 YYNGEE.

The chain employs TRBV7-8 and TRBJ2-5; no definite D call. V lost 2 bases, J lost 4 bases, and 11 bases lay in between. Germline V lookup: CDR1 SGHVS, CDR2 FQNEAQ. The CDR3 totals 14 residues. Here the CDR3 DNA reads TGTGCCAGCAGCTTATCCCGGCCTAGAGAGACCCAGTACTTC. Protein: CASSLSRPRETQYF.

The V gene is TRBV28, the J gene TRBJ1-2, with 7 bases fitting TRBD1. The CDR3 is 12 amino acids. With V trimmed by 10 bases and J by 8 bases, 10 bases remained unmatched. Germline V gene data show CDR1 as MDHEN and CDR2 as SYDVKM. The CDR3 here is CAISGQARGYTF. CDR3 coding DNA: TGTGCCATCTCTGGACAGGCTAGAGGCTACACCTTC.

The gene calls are TRBV20-1 and TRBJ2-1, with unresolved D. There are 10 residues in the CDR3. Trimming shortened V by 4 bases and J by 10 bases, and 8 bases separated the two germline ends. Germline V CDR1 and CDR2: DFQATT, SNEGSKA (reference sequence). Written as DNA, the CDR3 is TGCAGTGCTACGAAGAGAGAGCAGTTCTTC. Amino acid sequence: CSATKREQFF.

This rearrangement joins TRBV3-1 (or the pseudogene TRBV3-2) to TRBJ2-2, with 9 bases aligning to TRBD2. The V segment lost 7 bases and the J segment 6 bases; nucleotides outside the gene matches: 15. The CDR3 is 17 amino acids. Germline V gene data show CDR1 as LGHDT and CDR2 as YNNKEL (reference sequence). The CDR3 coding sequence is TGTGCCAGCACCAACAATCCGGGACTAGCCGTATCCGGGGAGCTGTTTTTT. It translates to CASTNNPGLAVSGELFF.